A selection of T cell receptor beta chains follows, all from one sample in a study of control samples from healthy donors and cancer patients. Profiled with immunoSEQ multiplex PCR; TCRdb holds only in-frame clones, not every one. The sample holds about 180,000 clones, approximately 90% seen once. The sample taken for sequencing was blood. The receptor source for this set is a man in his thirties or forties in good health. The CDR3 runs from the conserved cysteine through the conserved F or W. The order of the fields is CDR3 protein, CDR3 DNA, V gene, clone size, D gene, J gene. The D gene is left open where the match is weak. A clone size is listed for some rows: how often the clone was seen (once, few, many), or a class if it is expanded.

CDR3aa: CASTLWEASTDTQYF; CDR3nt: TGTGCCAGCACTCTATGGGAAGCCAGCACAGATACGCAGTATTTT; v_gene: TRBV9; abundance: NA; d_gene: NA; j_gene: TRBJ2-3
CDR3aa: CASSVTGTGAGEQYF; CDR3nt: TGTGCCAGCTCAGTCACCGGGACAGGGGCCGGCGAGCAGTACTTC; v_gene: TRBV18; abundance: once; d_gene: TRBD1; j_gene: TRBJ2-7
CDR3aa: CARATSGRANGELFF; CDR3nt: TGTGCCAGGGCGACTAGCGGGAGGGCTAACGGGGAGCTGTTTTTT; v_gene: TRBV6-5; abundance: NA; d_gene: TRBD2; j_gene: TRBJ2-2
CDR3aa: CATSRETGGVNQPQHF; CDR3nt: TGTGCCACCAGCAGAGAGACAGGGGGAGTTAATCAGCCCCAGCATTTT; v_gene: TRBV15; abundance: once; d_gene: TRBD1; j_gene: TRBJ1-5
CDR3aa: CATSRGGETGFNQPQHF; CDR3nt: TGTGCCACCAGCAGAGGGGGAGAGACAGGATTTAATCAGCCCCAGCATTTT; v_gene: TRBV15; abundance: once; d_gene: NA; j_gene: TRBJ1-5
CDR3aa: CASSLGTGGNYGYTF; CDR3nt: TGCGCCAGCAGCCTCGGGACAGGGGGAAACTATGGCTACACCTTC; v_gene: TRBV4-3; abundance: NA; d_gene: TRBD1; j_gene: TRBJ1-2
CDR3aa: CASSFGPRGEQYF; CDR3nt: TGCGCCAGCAGCTTCGGGCCTCGGGGCGAGCAGTACTTC; v_gene: TRBV5-1; abundance: few; d_gene: NA; j_gene: TRBJ2-7
CDR3aa: CASSFAGGRSGNTIYF; CDR3nt: TGTGCCAGCAGCTTCGCCGGGGGTCGCTCTGGAAACACCATATATTTT; v_gene: TRBV11-2; abundance: once; d_gene: NA; j_gene: TRBJ1-3
CDR3aa: CASSSQGDFYNEQFF; CDR3nt: TGTGCCAGCAGCTCCCAGGGGGACTTTTACAATGAGCAGTTCTTC; v_gene: TRBV7-6; abundance: once; d_gene: NA; j_gene: TRBJ2-1
CDR3aa: CASSIGGLEAFF; CDR3nt: TGTGCCAGTAGTATAGGTGGGTTGGAAGCTTTCTTT; v_gene: TRBV19; abundance: NA; d_gene: NA; j_gene: TRBJ1-1
CDR3aa: CASSPRTAQETQYF; CDR3nt: TGTGCCAGCTCACCACGAACAGCCCAAGAGACCCAGTACTTC; v_gene: TRBV18; abundance: NA; d_gene: NA; j_gene: TRBJ2-5
CDR3aa: CASRRTEQETQYF; CDR3nt: TGTGCCAGCAGACGGACTGAACAAGAGACCCAGTACTTC; v_gene: TRBV2; abundance: NA; d_gene: NA; j_gene: TRBJ2-5
CDR3aa: CATSDFGGNEQFF; CDR3nt: TGTGCCACCAGTGATTTTGGCGGTAATGAGCAGTTCTTC; v_gene: TRBV24-1; abundance: NA; d_gene: NA; j_gene: TRBJ2-1
CDR3aa: CASSLGRNSPLHF; CDR3nt: TGTGCCAGCAGCTTGGGGCGTAATTCACCCCTCCACTTT; v_gene: TRBV5-6; abundance: NA; d_gene: NA; j_gene: TRBJ1-6
CDR3aa: CASSLQVYSNQPQHF; CDR3nt: TGTGCCAGCAGTTTACAGGTGTATAGCAATCAGCCCCAGCATTTT; v_gene: TRBV28; abundance: NA; d_gene: NA; j_gene: TRBJ1-5
CDR3aa: CASSSNAFWGNNEQFF; CDR3nt: TGTGCCAGCAGTTCCAACGCCTTTTGGGGAAACAATGAGCAGTTCTTC; v_gene: TRBV27; abundance: NA; d_gene: NA; j_gene: TRBJ2-1
CDR3aa: CASGTSGRWAEQFF; CDR3nt: TGTGCCAGCGGGACTAGCGGGAGATGGGCTGAGCAGTTCTTC; v_gene: TRBV2; abundance: once; d_gene: TRBD2; j_gene: TRBJ2-1
CDR3aa: CASSLPNAGQTYEQYF; CDR3nt: TGTGCCAGCAGCTTGCCAAATGCGGGACAGACCTACGAGCAGTACTTC; v_gene: TRBV5-4; abundance: NA; d_gene: NA; j_gene: TRBJ2-7
CDR3aa: CASNDRGRNRREGLYEQFF; CDR3nt: TGTGCCAGCAACGACCGAGGACGGAATCGGCGGGAGGGCCTCTATGAGCAGTTCTTC; v_gene: TRBV5-4; abundance: NA; d_gene: TRBD2; j_gene: TRBJ2-1